This T cell receptor beta chain was obtained from a study of blood T cells in healthy people across ages. Regarding the study as a whole: Not knowing donor CMV status may have confounded expanded clonotype changes. Roughly linearly, TCR beta diversity per million T cells fell as age increased.

V was shortened by 9 bases and J by 1 base, with 17 bases between the two germline ends. The CDR3 extends over 15 amino acids. CDR1 and CDR2 (germline): MDHEN, SYDVKM. Details on this clonotype: Antigen: not known.

A second PCR, run for about 7 to 11 cycles, used a sample-barcoded 5' primer plus a J-beta primer mix. With 12 random nucleotides, a template-switch adaptor tagged each individual cDNA molecule. TCRdb redid the calling of the 5' RACE reads with MiXCR, one entry per CDR3 protein. The profile shows 750,000 or so distinct CDR3 sequences, just under 25% of them singletons. These data also featured in a second study, about T cells of mothers and their children.

The TCR originated in a boy aged 5-17 years in good health. The rearrangement uses TRBV28 and TRBJ2-3; D unclear. The specimen was blood. The CDR3 DNA reads as TGTGCCAGGAGCTTTTATCTGTTATGCACAGATACGCAGTATTTT. This encodes CARSFYLLCTDTQYF.